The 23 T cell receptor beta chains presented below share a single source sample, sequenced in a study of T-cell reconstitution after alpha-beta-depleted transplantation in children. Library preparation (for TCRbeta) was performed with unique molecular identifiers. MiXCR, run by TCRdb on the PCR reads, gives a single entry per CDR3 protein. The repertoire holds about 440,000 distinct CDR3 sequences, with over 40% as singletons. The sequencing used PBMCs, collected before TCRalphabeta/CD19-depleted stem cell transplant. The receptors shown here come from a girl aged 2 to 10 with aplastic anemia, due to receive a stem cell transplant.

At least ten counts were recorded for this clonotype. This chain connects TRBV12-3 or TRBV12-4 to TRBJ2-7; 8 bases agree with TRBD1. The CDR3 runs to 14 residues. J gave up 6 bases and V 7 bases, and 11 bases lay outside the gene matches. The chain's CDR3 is CASTRTGIRSEQYF. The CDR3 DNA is TGTGCCAGCACTCGGACAGGGATTCGAAGCGAGCAGTACTTC.

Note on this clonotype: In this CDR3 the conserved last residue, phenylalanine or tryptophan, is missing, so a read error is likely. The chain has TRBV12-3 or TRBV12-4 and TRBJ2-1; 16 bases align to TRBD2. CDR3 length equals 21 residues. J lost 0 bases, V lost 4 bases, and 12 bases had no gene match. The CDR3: CASSSWGLAGGDESSYNEQFL. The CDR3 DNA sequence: TGTGCCAGCAGTTCTTGGGGACTAGCGGGAGGGGACGAAAGCTCCTACAATGAGCAGTTCTTG.

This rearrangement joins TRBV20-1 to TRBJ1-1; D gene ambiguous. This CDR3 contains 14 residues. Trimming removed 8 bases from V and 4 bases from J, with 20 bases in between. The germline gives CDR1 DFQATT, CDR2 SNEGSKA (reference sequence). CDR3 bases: TGCAGTACCGTGGTGGGGTCCTTGGTCACTGAAGCTTTCTTT. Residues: CSTVVGSLVTEAFF.

The CDR3 sequence is CASSYAPQQPQHF. The CDR3 coding sequence is TGTGCCAGCAGTTACGCCCCTCAACAGCCCCAGCATTTT. This chain joins TRBV6-5 and TRBJ1-5; no clear D gene. The ends were cut back, 2 bases at V and 7 bases at J, with 9 bases in the middle. CDR1 and CDR2 from the germline V gene are MNHEY and SVGAGI. This CDR3 is built from 13 residues.

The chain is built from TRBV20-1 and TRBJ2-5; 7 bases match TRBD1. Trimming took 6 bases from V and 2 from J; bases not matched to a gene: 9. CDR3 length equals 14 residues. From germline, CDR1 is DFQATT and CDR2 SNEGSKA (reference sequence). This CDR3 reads CSALQGRGQETQYF. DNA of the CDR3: TGCAGTGCCCTACAGGGGAGAGGGCAAGAGACCCAGTACTTC.

The CDR3: CASSFGEASIQYF. CDR3 DNA sequence: TGTGCCAGCAGCTTCGGGGAGGCAAGCATTCAGTACTTC. V gene TRBV7-8 combines with J gene TRBJ2-4; a weak D match, TRBD2 (6 bases). CDR1 and CDR2 from the germline V gene are SGHVS and FQNEAQ. The CDR3 is made up of 13 amino acids. V shed 3 bases and J shed 9 bases, with 12 bases lying between them.

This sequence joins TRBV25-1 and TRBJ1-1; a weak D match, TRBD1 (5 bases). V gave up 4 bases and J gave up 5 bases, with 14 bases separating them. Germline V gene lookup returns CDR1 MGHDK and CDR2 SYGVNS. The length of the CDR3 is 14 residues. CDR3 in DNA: TGTGCCAGCAGTGCGCGAGGGGCGGGTACTGAAGCTTTCTTT. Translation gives CASSARGAGTEAFF. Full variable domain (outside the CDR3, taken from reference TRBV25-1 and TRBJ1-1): EADIYQTPRYLVIGTGKKITLECSQTMGHDKMYWYQQDPGMELHLIHYSYGVNSTEKGDLSSESTVSRIRTEHFPLTLESARPSHTSQYLCASSARGAGTEAFFGQGTRLTVV.

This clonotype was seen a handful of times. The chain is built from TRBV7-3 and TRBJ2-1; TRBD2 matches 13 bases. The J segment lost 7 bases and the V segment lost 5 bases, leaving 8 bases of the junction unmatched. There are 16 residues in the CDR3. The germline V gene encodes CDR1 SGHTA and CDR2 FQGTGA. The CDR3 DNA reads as TGTGCCAGCAGCCTGGGACTAGCGGGACAAGGAAATGAGCAGTTCTTC. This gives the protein CASSLGLAGQGNEQFF. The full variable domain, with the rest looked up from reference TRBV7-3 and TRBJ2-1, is GAGVSQTPSNKVTEKGKYVELRCDPISGHTALYWYRQSLGQGPEFLIYFQGTGAADDSGLPNDRFFAVRPEGSVSTLKIQRTERGDSAVYLCASSLGLAGQGNEQFFGPGTRLTVL.

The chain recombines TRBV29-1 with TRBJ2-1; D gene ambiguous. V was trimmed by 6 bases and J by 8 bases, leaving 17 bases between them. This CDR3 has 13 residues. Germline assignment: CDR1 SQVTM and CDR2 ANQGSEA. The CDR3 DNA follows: TGCAGCGTACTGGCAGCCGGTACGGATGAGCAGTTCTTC. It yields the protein CSVLAAGTDEQFF.

The DNA for the CDR3 is TGTGCCAGCAGCGCCTTCCCCGAAAACATTCAGTACTTC. Translation: CASSAFPENIQYF. The rearrangement links TRBV9 to TRBJ2-4; D is undetermined. Trimming removed 3 bases at V and 5 bases at J, with 9 bases between. Per germline, CDR1 SGDLS and CDR2 YYNGEE. The CDR3 length is 13 residues. Full variable domain (rest looked up from reference TRBV9 and TRBJ2-4): DSGVTQTPKHLITATGQRVTLRCSPRSGDLSVYWYQQSLDQGLQFLIQYYNGEERAKGNILERFSAQQFPDLHSELNLSSLELGDSALYFCASSAFPENIQYFGAGTRLSVL.

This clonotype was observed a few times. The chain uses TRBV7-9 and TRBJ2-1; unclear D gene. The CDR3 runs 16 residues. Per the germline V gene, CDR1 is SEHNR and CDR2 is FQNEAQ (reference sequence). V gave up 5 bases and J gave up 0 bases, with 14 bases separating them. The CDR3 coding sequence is TGTGCCAGCAGCCCACGGTACTCCAGCTCCTACAATGAGCAGTTCTTC. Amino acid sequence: CASSPRYSSSYNEQFF. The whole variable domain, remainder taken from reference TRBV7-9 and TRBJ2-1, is DTGVSQNPRHKITKRGQNVTFRCDPISEHNRLYWYRQTLGQGPEFLTYFQNEAQLEKSRLLSDRFSAERPKGSFSTLEIQRTEQGDSAMYLCASSPRYSSSYNEQFFGPGTRLTVL.

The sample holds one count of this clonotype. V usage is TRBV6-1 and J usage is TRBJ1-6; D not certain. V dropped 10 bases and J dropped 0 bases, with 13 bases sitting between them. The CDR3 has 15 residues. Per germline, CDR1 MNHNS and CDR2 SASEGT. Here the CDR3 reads CATRRHSSYNSPLHF. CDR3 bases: TGTGCCACCCGACGGCACAGCTCCTATAATTCACCCCTCCACTTT.

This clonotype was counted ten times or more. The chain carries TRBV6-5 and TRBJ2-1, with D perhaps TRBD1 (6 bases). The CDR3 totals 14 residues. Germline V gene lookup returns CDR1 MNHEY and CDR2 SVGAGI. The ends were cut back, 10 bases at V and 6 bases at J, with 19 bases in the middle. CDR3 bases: TGTGCCACCAGAGGCAGGGGTGCGGTCAATGAGCAGTTCTTC. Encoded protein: CATRGRGAVNEQFF.

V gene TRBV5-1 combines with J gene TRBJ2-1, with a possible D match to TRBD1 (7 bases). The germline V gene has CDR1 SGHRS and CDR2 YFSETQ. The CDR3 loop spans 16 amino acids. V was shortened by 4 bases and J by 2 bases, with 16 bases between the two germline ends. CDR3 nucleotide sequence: TGCGCCAGCAGCGTAATTCAGGGGGGCCCCTACAATGAGCAGTTCTTC. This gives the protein CASSVIQGGPYNEQFF.

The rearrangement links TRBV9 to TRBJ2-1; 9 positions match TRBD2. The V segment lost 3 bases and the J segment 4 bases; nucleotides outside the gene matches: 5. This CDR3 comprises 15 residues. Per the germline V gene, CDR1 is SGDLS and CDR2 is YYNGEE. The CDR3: CASSARLAEYNEQFF. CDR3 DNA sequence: TGTGCCAGCAGCGCCAGACTAGCGGAGTACAATGAGCAGTTCTTC.

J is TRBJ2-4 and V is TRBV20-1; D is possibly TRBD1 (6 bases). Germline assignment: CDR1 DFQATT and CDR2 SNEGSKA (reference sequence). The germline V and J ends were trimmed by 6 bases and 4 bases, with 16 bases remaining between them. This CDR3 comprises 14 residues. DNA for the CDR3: TGCAGTGCGAGGGAGACAGGCCCTAAAAACATTCAGTACTTC. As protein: CSARETGPKNIQYF.

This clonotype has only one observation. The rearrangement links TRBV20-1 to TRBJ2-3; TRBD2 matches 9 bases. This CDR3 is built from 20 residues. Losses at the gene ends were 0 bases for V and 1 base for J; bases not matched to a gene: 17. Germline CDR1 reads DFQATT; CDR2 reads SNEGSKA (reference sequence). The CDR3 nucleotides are TGCAGTGCTAGAGATCCCCTAGAGACTAGCGGACCCCCCGGCACAGATACGCAGTATTTT. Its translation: CSARDPLETSGPPGTDTQYF.

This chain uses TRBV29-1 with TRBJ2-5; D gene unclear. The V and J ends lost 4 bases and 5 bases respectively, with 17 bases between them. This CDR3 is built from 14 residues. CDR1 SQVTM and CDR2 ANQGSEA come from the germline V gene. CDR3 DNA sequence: TGCAGCGTTGTGTTTCTTGGGCGAAGGGAGACCCAGTACTTC. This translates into CSVVFLGRRETQYF.

CDR3 protein: CATQSSWSRNYQETQYF. DNA for the CDR3: TGTGCCACCCAGTCATCTTGGAGTCGGAACTACCAAGAGACCCAGTACTTC. The gene calls are TRBV5-3 and TRBJ2-5, with D hard to call. TRBV5-3 has ORF status, its function being uncertain. V dropped 9 bases and J dropped 0 bases, with 24 bases sitting between them. CDR3 length equals 17 residues.

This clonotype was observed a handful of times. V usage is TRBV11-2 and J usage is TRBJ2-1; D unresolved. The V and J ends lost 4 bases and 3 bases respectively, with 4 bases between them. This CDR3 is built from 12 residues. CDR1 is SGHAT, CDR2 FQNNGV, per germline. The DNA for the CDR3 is TGTGCCAGCAGCTCCCTCTACAATGAGCAGTTCTTC. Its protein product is CASSSLYNEQFF.

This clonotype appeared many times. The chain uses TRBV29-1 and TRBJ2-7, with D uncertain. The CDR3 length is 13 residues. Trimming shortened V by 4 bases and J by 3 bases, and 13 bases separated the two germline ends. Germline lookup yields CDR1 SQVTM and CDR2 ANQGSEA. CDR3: CSVGPPEGYEQYF. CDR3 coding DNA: TGCAGCGTTGGCCCACCCGAAGGCTACGAGCAGTACTTC.

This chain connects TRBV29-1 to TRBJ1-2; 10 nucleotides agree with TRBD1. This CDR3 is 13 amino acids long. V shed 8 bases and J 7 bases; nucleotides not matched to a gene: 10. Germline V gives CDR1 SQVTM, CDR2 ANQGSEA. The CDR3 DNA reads TGCAGCTTCACCGGGACAGGGGTTGCTGGCTACACCTTC. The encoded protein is CSFTGTGVAGYTF.

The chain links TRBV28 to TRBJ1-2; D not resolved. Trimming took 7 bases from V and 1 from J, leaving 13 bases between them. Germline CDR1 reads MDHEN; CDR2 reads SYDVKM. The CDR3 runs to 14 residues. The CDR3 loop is CASTATGFNYGYTF. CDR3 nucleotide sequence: TGTGCCAGCACCGCCACGGGGTTTAACTATGGCTACACCTTC.